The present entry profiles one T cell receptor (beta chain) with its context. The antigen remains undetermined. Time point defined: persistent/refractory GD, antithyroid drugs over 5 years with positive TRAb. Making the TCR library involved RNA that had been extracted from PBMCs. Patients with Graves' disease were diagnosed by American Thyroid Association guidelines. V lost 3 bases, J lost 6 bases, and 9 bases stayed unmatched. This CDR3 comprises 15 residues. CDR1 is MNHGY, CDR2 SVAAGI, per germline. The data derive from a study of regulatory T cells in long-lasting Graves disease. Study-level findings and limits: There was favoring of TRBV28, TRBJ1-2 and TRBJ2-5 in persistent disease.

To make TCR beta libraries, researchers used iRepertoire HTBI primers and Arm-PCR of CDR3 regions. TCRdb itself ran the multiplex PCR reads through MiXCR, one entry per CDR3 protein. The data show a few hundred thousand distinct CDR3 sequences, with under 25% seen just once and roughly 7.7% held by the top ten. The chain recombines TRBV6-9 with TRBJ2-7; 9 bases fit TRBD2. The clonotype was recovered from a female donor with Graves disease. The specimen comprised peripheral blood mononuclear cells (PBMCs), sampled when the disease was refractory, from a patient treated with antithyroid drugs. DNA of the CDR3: TGTGCCAGCAGTTACTTGGCGGGGGGGTCTCTCGAGCAGTACTTC. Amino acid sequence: CASSYLAGGSLEQYF.